The TCR beta chain described here comes from a study of T cells in narcolepsy. Sequencing used immunoSEQ multiplex PCR; TCRdb keeps in-frame clones, though not all of them. Among 25,000 to 30,000 clones listed, approximately 79% were seen once. V was clipped by 5 bases and J by 4 bases; unmatched bases: 10. The CDR3 is 15 residues long. CDR1 and CDR2 (germline): SGHNT, YYREEE (reference sequence). This sequence joins TRBV5-4 and TRBJ2-3; 7 bases fit TRBD1. The clonotype comes from a human donor in good health. The material sequenced was memory (CD45RA-) CD4+ T cells from blood. The CDR3 nucleotides read TGTGCCAGCAGTCGTACAGGGGAATGGGCAGATACGCAGTATTTT. Encoded protein: CASSRTGEWADTQYF.